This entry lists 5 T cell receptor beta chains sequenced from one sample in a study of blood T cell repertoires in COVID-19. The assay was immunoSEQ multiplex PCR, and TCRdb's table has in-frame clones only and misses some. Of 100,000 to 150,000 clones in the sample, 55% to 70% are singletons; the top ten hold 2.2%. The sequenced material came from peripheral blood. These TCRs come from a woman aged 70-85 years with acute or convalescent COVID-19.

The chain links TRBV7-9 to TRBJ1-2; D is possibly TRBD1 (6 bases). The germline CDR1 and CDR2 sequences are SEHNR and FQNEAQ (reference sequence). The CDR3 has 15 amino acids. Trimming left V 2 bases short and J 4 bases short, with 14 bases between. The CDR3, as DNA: TGTGCCAGCAGCTTACAGGGGCGGTCGTCCTATGGCTACACCTTC. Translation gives CASSLQGRSSYGYTF.

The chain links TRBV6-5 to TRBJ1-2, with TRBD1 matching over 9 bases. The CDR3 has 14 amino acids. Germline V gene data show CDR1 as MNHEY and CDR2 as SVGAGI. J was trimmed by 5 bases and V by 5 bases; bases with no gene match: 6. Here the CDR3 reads CASSNPGQGYGYTF. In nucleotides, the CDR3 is TGTGCCAGCAGTAACCCAGGACAGGGGTATGGCTACACCTTC.

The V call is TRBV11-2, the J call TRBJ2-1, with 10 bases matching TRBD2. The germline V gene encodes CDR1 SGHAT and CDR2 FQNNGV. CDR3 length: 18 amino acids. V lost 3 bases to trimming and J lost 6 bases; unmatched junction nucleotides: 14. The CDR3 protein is CASSFLGGSGRASNEQFF. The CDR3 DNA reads TGTGCCAGCAGCTTTTTAGGGGGCAGCGGGAGGGCAAGCAATGAGCAGTTCTTC.

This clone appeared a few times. Here the CDR3 DNA reads TGTGCCAGCAGCCCATTCAGACTAGCGGGGGGGTATGAGCAGTTCTTC. Encoded protein: CASSPFRLAGGYEQFF. The V and J genes are TRBV7-8 and TRBJ2-1; TRBD2 matches at 14 bases. With 5 bases clipped from V and 8 bases from J, the junction kept 8 bases outside the gene matches. The CDR3 totals 16 residues. The germline V gene encodes CDR1 SGHVS and CDR2 FQNEAQ.

The CDR3 DNA is TGTGCCAGCAGTATCAGGGTCCATGGCTACACCTTC. Translating it yields CASSIRVHGYTF. The rearrangement links TRBV12-3 or TRBV12-4 to TRBJ1-2; tentatively, D is TRBD1 (5 bases). The V end was cut by 5 bases, the J end by 6 bases, with 10 bases between. CDR3 length equals 12 residues.